What follows are 15 T cell receptor beta chains derived from one specimen sequenced in a study of blood T cell repertoires in COVID-19. Clones were read by immunoSEQ multiplex PCR, and TCRdb kept only the in-frame ones, dropping some. This table has roughly 130,000 clones, around 83% appearing once. Specimen: PBMCs or T cells enriched from blood (not recorded which). The receptors here all came from a woman younger than 45 who had recovered from COVID-19.

This sequence joins TRBV5-4 and TRBJ2-6, with 10 positions matching TRBD1. This CDR3 region has 18 residues. After removal of 5 bases from V and 2 bases from J, the junction contained 10 bases not matched to a gene. From germline, CDR1 is SGHNT and CDR2 YYREEE (reference sequence). CDR3 coding DNA: TGTGCCAGCAGGGAACCGGGACAGGGGCCGACTGGGGCCAACGTCCTGACTTTC. As protein: CASREPGQGPTGANVLTF.

The chain combines TRBV28 with TRBJ1-4; D gene unclear. Trimming removed 6 bases at V and 13 bases at J, with 18 bases between. Germline lookup yields CDR1 MDHEN and CDR2 SYDVKM. The CDR3 covers 13 residues. CDR3 region: CASRGPTLEGLFF. Here the CDR3 DNA reads TGTGCCAGCAGGGGCCCCACCCTGGAGGGACTGTTTTTT.

This clone turned up a few times. The chain carries TRBV4-1 and TRBJ1-1, with 7 bases lining up with TRBD1. From germline, CDR1 is MGHRA and CDR2 YSYEKL. The CDR3 runs 16 residues. The ends lost 1 base at V and 8 bases at J; junction bases unmatched: 13. CDR3 region: CASSQALDREAPEAFF. CDR3 bases: TGCGCCAGCAGCCAAGCCCTCGACAGGGAGGCTCCCGAAGCTTTCTTT.

The chain is built from TRBV5-1 and TRBJ1-1; weak D call: TRBD1 (5 bases). The length of the CDR3 is 14 residues. Germline V lookup: CDR1 SGHRS, CDR2 YFSETQ. Trimming stripped 0 bases from V and 6 bases from J, with 12 bases between. DNA of the CDR3: TGCGCCAGCAGCTTGGGAGTGCGGGGCTCTGAAGCTTTCTTT. As protein: CASSLGVRGSEAFF.

This clone was counted between two and nine times. The J gene is TRBJ1-2, the V gene TRBV19; no definite D call. Trimming removed 5 bases at V and 2 bases at J, with 9 bases between. This CDR3 comprises 13 residues. CDR1 is LNHDA, CDR2 SQIVND, per germline (reference sequence). Written as DNA, the CDR3 is TGTGCCAGTAGTGTGACGGGAAACTATGGCTACACCTTC. Translation: CASSVTGNYGYTF.

The J gene is TRBJ1-6, the V gene TRBV21-1; the table assigns TRBD1, which was not confirmed against the DNA. TRBV21-1 is tagged as a pseudogene. There are 18 residues in the CDR3. CDR3 loop: CASSTWGQGRWANSPLHF. DNA for the CDR3: TGTGCCAGCAGCACTTGGGGACAGGGAAGATGGGCGAATTCACCCCTCCACTTT.

This chain connects TRBV7-9 to TRBJ2-5; 9 nucleotides match TRBD2. V lost 5 bases, J lost 1 base, and 5 bases stayed unmatched. The germline gives CDR1 SEHNR, CDR2 FQNEAQ (reference sequence). This CDR3 has 15 residues. CDR3 coding DNA: TGTGCCAGCAGCCCGGCGGGGGGGCTCCAAGAGACCCAGTACTTC. Translating gives CASSPAGGLQETQYF.

The chain carries TRBV5-4 and TRBJ1-2, with TRBD1 matching over 8 bases. With V trimmed by 0 bases and J by 2 bases, 3 bases remained unmatched. Germline V CDR1 and CDR2: SGHNT, YYREEE (reference sequence). The CDR3 is 15 residues long. The chain's CDR3 is CASSLEHRGNYGYTF. Written as DNA, the CDR3 is TGTGCCAGCAGCTTGGAGCACAGGGGGAACTATGGCTACACCTTC.

J is TRBJ1-1 and V is TRBV4-2; tentatively, D is TRBD1 (5 bases). CDR1 is LGHNA and CDR2 is YNFKEQ in the germline V gene. The V end was cut by 0 bases, the J end by 5 bases, with 10 bases between. CDR3 length equals 14 residues. As DNA, the CDR3 is TGTGCCAGCAGCCAAGATGGGCGGGGGACTGAAGCTTTCTTT. It is translated as CASSQDGRGTEAFF.

The V and J genes are TRBV5-4 and TRBJ2-1; TRBD2 matches 7 bases. The CDR3 contains 15 residues. Per germline, CDR1 SGHNT and CDR2 YYREEE (reference sequence). The ends lost 2 bases at V and 2 bases at J; junction bases unmatched: 4. The CDR3 spells CASSFSGPPYNEQFF. CDR3 DNA sequence: TGTGCCAGCAGCTTTAGCGGGCCACCCTACAATGAGCAGTTCTTC.

The chain links TRBV12-3 or TRBV12-4 to TRBJ2-7, with D unresolved. The CDR3 sequence is 12 residues long. The V and J ends lost 6 bases and 4 bases respectively, with 10 bases between them. The CDR3 region is CASSPEVYEQYF. In DNA form, the CDR3 reads TGTGCCAGCAGCCCAGAGGTTTACGAGCAGTACTTC.

The chain recombines TRBV5-4 with TRBJ2-1; 15 nucleotides align to TRBD2. The ends lost 4 bases at V and 1 base at J; junction bases unmatched: 6. The CDR3 is 18 residues long. Germline CDR1 is SGHNT and CDR2 is YYREEE (reference sequence). CDR3: CASSPGTSGRTSYNEQFF. CDR3 DNA: TGTGCCAGCAGCCCGGGGACTAGCGGGAGGACGTCCTACAATGAGCAGTTCTTC.

The chain uses TRBV18 and TRBJ2-7; unclear D gene. Germline CDR1 reads KGHSH; CDR2 reads LQKENI. CDR3 length: 13 residues. Between the trimmed V and J ends, which lost 2 bases and 4 bases, there was a span of 9 bases. CDR3 nucleotides: TGTGCCAGCTCACCAGACATTTTGTACGAGCAGTACTTC. Translation gives CASSPDILYEQYF.

This clone showed up just a few times. The chain employs TRBV6-2 or TRBV6-3 and TRBJ1-4, with 7 bases lining up with TRBD1. V was clipped by 2 bases and J by 5 bases; unmatched bases: 2. CDR3 length: 14 residues. From germline, CDR1 is MNHEY and CDR2 SVGEGT. CDR3 sequence: CASSYGTENEKLFF. The CDR3 DNA reads TGTGCCAGCAGTTACGGGACAGAGAATGAAAAACTGTTTTTT.

V is TRBV2 and J is TRBJ2-1; 12 bases are shared with TRBD2. The ends lost 6 bases at V and 6 bases at J; junction bases unmatched: 6. Germline V gene data show CDR1 as SNHLY and CDR2 as FYNNEI. The CDR3 contains 15 residues. CDR3 DNA sequence: TGTGCCAGCAGCAGTCTAGCGGGAGGGACCAATGAGCAGTTCTTC. Translation gives CASSSLAGGTNEQFF.